The 13 T cell receptor beta chains given below trace back to one sample, sequenced in a study of T cells in Graves' hyperthyroidism and ophthalmopathy. RNA transcripts were the template for amplifying TCR beta CDR3 regions. In the first-round RT-PCR of the TCR CDR3, the HTBI primer set was used. TCRdb re-analysed the multiplex PCR reads in MiXCR, keeping a single row per CDR3 protein. The sample has about 610,000 distinct CDR3 sequences; roughly 14% are singletons. Sequencing was carried out using blood. The source of these receptors is a woman in her thirties or forties with Graves' ophthalmopathy.

This clonotype was recorded many times. This chain uses TRBV7-2 with TRBJ2-7; D might be TRBD2 (6 bases). V shed 1 base and J shed 2 bases, with 9 bases lying between them. Germline V gene lookup returns CDR1 SGHTA and CDR2 FQGNSA. The CDR3 is 14 amino acids. The CDR3 here is CASSLEGGAYEQYF. CDR3 nucleotides: TGTGCCAGCAGCTTAGAGGGAGGCGCCTACGAGCAGTACTTC.

Ten or more counts support this clonotype. The chain combines TRBV12-3 or TRBV12-4 with TRBJ1-1; D unclear. V was shortened by 7 bases and J by 5 bases, with 14 bases between the two germline ends. The CDR3 runs to 13 residues. CDR3 DNA: TGTGCCAGCATCGAGAACTGGGGTACTGAAGCTTTCTTT. Translating it yields CASIENWGTEAFF.

This clonotype was seen at least ten times. The J gene is TRBJ2-7, the V gene TRBV6-1, with D hard to call. The length of the CDR3 is 13 residues. Germline-derived CDR1 and CDR2 are MNHNS and SASEGT. Trimming took off 6 bases at V and 0 bases at J, with 9 bases between the two ends. As DNA, the CDR3 is TGTGCCAGCAGGCGGAGTTCCTCCTACGAGCAGTACTTC. It encodes CASRRSSSYEQYF.

The genes are TRBV19 and TRBJ1-1, with D unclear. This CDR3 is 13 amino acids long. Per the germline V gene, CDR1 is LNHDA and CDR2 is SQIVND (reference sequence). The V gene lost 7 bases and the J gene lost 0 bases, with 9 bases spanning the gap. The DNA of the CDR3 is TGTGCCAGTAATCCGGGGATGAACACTGAAGCTTTCTTT. This encodes CASNPGMNTEAFF.

This clonotype appeared a few times. The rearrangement links TRBV6-1 to TRBJ2-7, with D uncertain. The CDR3 spans 10 residues. Germline V gives CDR1 MNHNS, CDR2 SASEGT. Trimming left V 6 bases short and J 9 bases short, with 9 bases between. CDR3 sequence reads: CASSLLGQYF. CDR3 DNA: TGTGCCAGCAGCTTGTTAGGGCAGTACTTC.

The chain couples TRBV4-2 to TRBJ2-7, with D perhaps TRBD1 or TRBD2 (5 bases each). CDR3 length: 16 residues. Trimming left V 0 bases short and J 2 bases short, with 14 bases between. Per germline, CDR1 LGHNA and CDR2 YNFKEQ. CDR3 DNA sequence: TGTGCCAGCAGCCAAGAGGGGGTAGTGGTCACCTACGAGCAGTACTTC. Translated, it gives CASSQEGVVVTYEQYF.

This clonotype showed up many times. This rearrangement joins TRBV12-3 or TRBV12-4 to TRBJ2-7; 7 bases map to TRBD2. J gave up 12 bases and V 8 bases, and 13 bases lay outside the gene matches. CDR3 size: 12 residues. The CDR3, as DNA: TGTGCCAGCGGGAATAGCGGGCAGGACGCGTACTTC. Translating gives CASGNSGQDAYF.

This clonotype was counted ten times or more. The chain uses TRBV6-5 and TRBJ2-5, with D possibly matching TRBD1 (6 bases). The CDR3 is 14 amino acids. The V gene lost 6 bases and the J gene lost 5 bases, with 16 bases spanning the gap. CDR1 and CDR2 (germline): MNHEY, SVGAGI. In nucleotides, the CDR3 is TGTGCCAGCAGGGTCACAGGGCAGGGGGAGACCCAGTACTTC. The encoded protein is CASRVTGQGETQYF.

This clonotype has ten or more counts. The chain employs TRBV15 and TRBJ2-7; TRBD2 is a possible D gene (6 bases). This CDR3 contains 16 residues. V dropped 3 bases and J dropped 5 bases, with 20 bases sitting between them. The V gene's germline CDR1 is LNHNV and CDR2 YYDKDF (reference sequence). The CDR3 nucleotides read TGTGCCACCAGCAGGGCTGGAGGGGCAGCCAGCGACGAGCAGTACTTC. It encodes CATSRAGGAASDEQYF.

This clonotype was counted between two and nine times. J is TRBJ2-7 and V is TRBV2; no reliable D call. Germline V gene lookup returns CDR1 SNHLY and CDR2 FYNNEI. The V end was cut by 6 bases, the J end by 7 bases, with 19 bases between. The CDR3 spans 14 residues. The CDR3, as DNA: TGTGCCAGCAGACCGACGGTGCTTCTTTTTGAGCAGTACTTC. Translated: CASRPTVLLFEQYF.

This clonotype has more than one count but fewer than ten. The V call is TRBV18, the J call TRBJ2-5, with D possibly matching TRBD2 (5 bases). Trimming stripped 2 bases from V and 3 bases from J, with 13 bases between. Germline CDR1 reads KGHSH; CDR2 reads LQKENI. There are 15 residues in the CDR3. The CDR3 bases are TGTGCCAGCTCACCAAGGCTAGCCAACAAAGAGACCCAGTACTTC. Residues: CASSPRLANKETQYF.

In this sample, this clonotype turned up many times. The chain couples TRBV19 to TRBJ2-7; D is unresolved. Germline loops: CDR1 LNHDA, CDR2 SQIVND (reference sequence). Trimming stripped 4 bases from V and 2 bases from J, with 18 bases between. The CDR3 runs to 16 residues. In DNA form, the CDR3 reads TGTGCCAGTAGTACCTCCGACTGGCGGAGCCCCTACGAGCAGTACTTC. Residues: CASSTSDWRSPYEQYF.

This clonotype has ten or more counts. The chain employs TRBV6-1 and TRBJ1-3, with D maybe TRBD1 (5 bases). The germline V gene has CDR1 MNHNS and CDR2 SASEGT. Trimming stripped 6 bases from V and 1 base from J, with 13 bases between. The CDR3 has 15 amino acids. CDR3 amino acids: CASRDIGGSGNTIYF. The CDR3 nucleotides are TGTGCCAGCAGGGACATCGGAGGATCTGGAAACACCATATATTTT.